The 14 T cell receptor beta chains given below trace back to one sample, sequenced in a study of cytomegalovirus exposure and HLA in healthy donors. PCR involved 60 Vbeta and 13 Jbeta primers. Sequencing used immunoSEQ multiplex PCR; TCRdb keeps in-frame clones, though not all of them. The sample gives about 200,000 clones, roughly 80% of which show up once; around 0.38% is in the top ten. Specimen: PBMCs. The source of these receptors is a male donor in good health and CMV-seropositive.

This clone has more than one count but fewer than ten. The rearrangement joins TRBV5-1 to TRBJ1-4; D possibly corresponds to TRBD1 (5 bases). V dropped 4 bases and J dropped 7 bases, with 17 bases sitting between them. This CDR3 region has 15 residues. CDR1 and CDR2 from the germline V gene are SGHRS and YFSETQ. The CDR3 sequence is CASSRDGGSGEKLFF. DNA of the CDR3: TGCGCCAGCAGCCGGGACGGGGGTTCAGGTGAAAAACTGTTTTTT.

The J gene is TRBJ2-3, the V gene TRBV10-3; a weak D match, TRBD1 (6 bases). Trimming left V 3 bases short and J 0 bases short, with 10 bases between. Germline CDR1 ENHRY, CDR2 SYGVKD. The CDR3 has 15 amino acids. The CDR3 region is CAISDPGVSTDTQYF. In DNA, the CDR3 is TGTGCCATCAGTGACCCAGGGGTGAGCACAGATACGCAGTATTTT.

The rearrangement links TRBV7-8 to TRBJ1-1, with D unresolved. Trimming cost V 4 bases and J 0 bases, with 15 bases left between them. The length of the CDR3 is 16 residues. Germline lookup yields CDR1 SGHVS and CDR2 FQNEAQ. CDR3 DNA: TGTGCCAGCAGCTCCAGCGGGGTGTTCGTGAACACTGAAGCTTTCTTT. Translated: CASSSSGVFVNTEAFF.

This clone was picked up one time. The rearrangement joins TRBV9 to TRBJ1-1; unclear D gene. Germline assignment: CDR1 SGDLS and CDR2 YYNGEE. The ends were cut back, 0 bases at V and 8 bases at J, with 11 bases in the middle. The length of the CDR3 is 13 residues. The CDR3 spells CASSVAGSAEAFF. The CDR3 DNA reads as TGTGCCAGCAGCGTAGCGGGGTCAGCGGAAGCTTTCTTT. The complete variable domain, with remaining parts taken from reference TRBV9 and TRBJ1-1, reads DSGVTQTPKHLITATGQRVTLRCSPRSGDLSVYWYQQSLDQGLQFLIQYYNGEERAKGNILERFSAQQFPDLHSELNLSSLELGDSALYFCASSVAGSAEAFFGQGTRLTVV.

The chain recombines TRBV7-8 with TRBJ2-3; 7 bases are shared with TRBD2. V was clipped by 6 bases and J by 2 bases; unmatched bases: 8. The CDR3 loop spans 15 amino acids. Germline V gives CDR1 SGHVS, CDR2 FQNEAQ. This CDR3 is CASSPRDYITDTQYF. DNA of the CDR3: TGTGCCAGCAGTCCCCGGGACTACATCACAGATACGCAGTATTTT.

This clone came up a few times. The chain is built from TRBV7-2 and TRBJ2-7; 9 nucleotides agree with TRBD2. J was trimmed by 3 bases and V by 2 bases; bases with no gene match: 8. The CDR3 sequence is 16 residues long. CDR1 is SGHTA and CDR2 is FQGNSA in the germline V gene. CDR3 DNA sequence: TGTGCCAGCAGCTTAAGCCCCAGCGGGGGGAGCTACGAGCAGTACTTC. This encodes CASSLSPSGGSYEQYF.

This sequence joins TRBV30 and TRBJ2-3, with D possibly being TRBD1 (6 bases). This CDR3 has 15 residues. Trimming cost V 4 bases and J 2 bases, with 16 bases left between them. Germline CDR1 is GTSNPN and CDR2 is SVGIG (reference sequence). The CDR3 coding sequence is TGTGCCTGGATGGCAGGGGCTTTGATCACAGATACGCAGTATTTT. Translated: CAWMAGALITDTQYF.

The chain has TRBV5-1 and TRBJ2-3; D unclear. The CDR3 contains 15 residues. Germline V gene data show CDR1 as SGHRS and CDR2 as YFSETQ. V was clipped by 3 bases and J by 0 bases, with 11 bases between them. CDR3 region: CASSSIKISTDTQYF. The CDR3 bases are TGCGCCAGCAGCTCTATCAAGATTAGCACAGATACGCAGTATTTT.

The chain recombines TRBV6-5 with TRBJ2-3; no clear D gene. The CDR3 has 14 residues. Germline assignment: CDR1 MNHEY and CDR2 SVGAGI. V shed 6 bases and J shed 4 bases, with 14 bases lying between them. The CDR3 DNA reads TGTGCCAGCAGGACGATTATGGAGCCAGATACGCAGTATTTT. Its translation is CASRTIMEPDTQYF.

The chain combines TRBV4-3 with TRBJ2-1; D call uncertain. Germline loops: CDR1 LGHNA, CDR2 YSLEER. V was pared by 1 base and J by 10 bases, with 11 bases between. CDR3 length equals 13 residues. The chain's CDR3 is CASSQGKHREQFF. In nucleotides, the CDR3 is TGCGCCAGCAGCCAAGGCAAGCACCGGGAGCAGTTCTTC.

This clone was seen once. The gene calls are TRBV5-1 and TRBJ2-3; D may be TRBD1 (6 bases). Germline values: CDR1 SGHRS, CDR2 YFSETQ. Trimming took 1 base from V and 5 from J, leaving 11 bases between them. CDR3 size: 14 residues. CDR3 DNA sequence: TGCGCCAGCAGCTTGACAGGGTTTCAAGATACGCAGTATTTT. Its translation is CASSLTGFQDTQYF.

The chain uses TRBV28 and TRBJ1-3; D call uncertain. Germline-derived CDR1 and CDR2 are MDHEN and SYDVKM. The CDR3 sequence is 15 residues long. With 3 bases removed from V and 1 base from J, the gap between germline ends came to 10 bases. This CDR3 reads CASSLIVPSGNTIYF. CDR3 in DNA: TGTGCCAGCAGTTTGATAGTCCCGTCTGGAAACACCATATATTTT.

This rearrangement joins TRBV6-5 to TRBJ1-1; TRBD1 might be the D (6 bases). Germline CDR1 and CDR2: MNHEY and SVGAGI. This CDR3 contains 13 residues. V dropped 8 bases and J dropped 1 base, with 11 bases sitting between them. This chain's CDR3 is CASRRTENTEAFF. The CDR3 DNA follows: TGTGCCAGCCGCAGGACAGAGAACACTGAAGCTTTCTTT.

The chain employs TRBV6-6 and TRBJ2-3, with 7 nucleotides matching TRBD2. Trimming at V came to 2 bases and at J to 2 bases, leaving 4 bases not matched to a gene. The germline V gene encodes CDR1 MNHNY and CDR2 SVGAGI (reference sequence). The CDR3 loop spans 15 amino acids. In nucleotides, the CDR3 is TGTGCCAGCAGTTACACCGGACTAGACACAGATACGCAGTATTTT. Encoded protein: CASSYTGLDTDTQYF.